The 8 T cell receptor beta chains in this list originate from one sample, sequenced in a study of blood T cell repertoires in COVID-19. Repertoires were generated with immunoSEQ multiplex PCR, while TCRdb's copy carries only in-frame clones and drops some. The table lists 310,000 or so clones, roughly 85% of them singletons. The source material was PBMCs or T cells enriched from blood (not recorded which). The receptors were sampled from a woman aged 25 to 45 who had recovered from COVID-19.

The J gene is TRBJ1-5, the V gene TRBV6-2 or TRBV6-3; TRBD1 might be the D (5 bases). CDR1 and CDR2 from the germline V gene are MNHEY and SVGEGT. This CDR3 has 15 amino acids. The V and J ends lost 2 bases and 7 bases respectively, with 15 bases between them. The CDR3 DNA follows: TGTGCCAGCAGTTACGGGGCAGGGAAGTTCCAGCCCCAGCATTTT. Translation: CASSYGAGKFQPQHF.

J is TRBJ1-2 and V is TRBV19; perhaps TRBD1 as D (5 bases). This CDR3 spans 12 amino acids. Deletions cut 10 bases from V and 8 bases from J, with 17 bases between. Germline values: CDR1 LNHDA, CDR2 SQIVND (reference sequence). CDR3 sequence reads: CATKGEIGGYTF. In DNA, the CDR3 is TGTGCCACAAAAGGGGAAATCGGCGGCTACACCTTC.

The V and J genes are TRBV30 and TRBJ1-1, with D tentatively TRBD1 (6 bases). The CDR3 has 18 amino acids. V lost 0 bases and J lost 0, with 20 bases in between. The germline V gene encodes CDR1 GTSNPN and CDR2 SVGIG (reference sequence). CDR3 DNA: TGTGCCTGGAGTGTACGAAGGACAGCAGAATCCCTGAACACTGAAGCTTTCTTT. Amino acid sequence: CAWSVRRTAESLNTEAFF.

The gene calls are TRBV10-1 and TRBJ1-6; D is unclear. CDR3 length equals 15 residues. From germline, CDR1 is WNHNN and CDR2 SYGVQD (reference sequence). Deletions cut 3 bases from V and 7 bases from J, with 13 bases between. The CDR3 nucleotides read TGCGCCAGCAGTGAATCCCCGCAGGAAAATTCACCCCTCCACTTT. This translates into CASSESPQENSPLHF.

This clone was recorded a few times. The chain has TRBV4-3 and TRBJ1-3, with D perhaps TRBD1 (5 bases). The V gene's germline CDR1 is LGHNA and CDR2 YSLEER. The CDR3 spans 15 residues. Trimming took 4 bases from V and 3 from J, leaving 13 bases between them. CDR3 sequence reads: CASSPMAQGGNTIYF. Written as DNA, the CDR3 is TGCGCCAGCAGCCCCATGGCGCAGGGTGGAAACACCATATATTTT.

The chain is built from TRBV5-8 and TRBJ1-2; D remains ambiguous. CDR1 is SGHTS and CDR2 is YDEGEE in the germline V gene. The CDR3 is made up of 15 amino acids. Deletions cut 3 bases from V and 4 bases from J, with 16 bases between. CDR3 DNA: TGTGCCAGCAGCTCGCCCCCAGTAACAAGCTATGGCTACACCTTC. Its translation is CASSSPPVTSYGYTF.

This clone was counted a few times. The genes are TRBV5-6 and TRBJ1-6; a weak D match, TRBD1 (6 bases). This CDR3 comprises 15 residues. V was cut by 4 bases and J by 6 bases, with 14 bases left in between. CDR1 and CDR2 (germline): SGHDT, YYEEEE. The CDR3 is CASSIRRTVNSPLHF. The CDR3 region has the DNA TGTGCCAGCAGCATACGTAGGACAGTTAATTCACCCCTCCACTTT.

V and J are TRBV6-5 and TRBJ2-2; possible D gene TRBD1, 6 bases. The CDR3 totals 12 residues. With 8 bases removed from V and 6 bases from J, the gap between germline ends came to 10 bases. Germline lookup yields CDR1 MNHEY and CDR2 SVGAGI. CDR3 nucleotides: TGTGCCAGCCAGCAGGGGCCCGGGGAGCTGTTTTTT. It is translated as CASQQGPGELFF.